This T cell receptor beta chain was retrieved from a study of CD8 T cells in Susac syndrome. Whole-study context: Blood was drawn from Susac syndrome patients while they were therapy-naive, on corticosteroids, or on intravenous immunoglobulin alone.

Remarks on this clonotype: Its antigen is unknown.

RNA, at about 0.5 to 1 ug, was reverse transcribed with random hexamers. Across 54 Vbeta and 13 Jbeta, TCR beta CDR3 was amplified with immunoSEQ multiplex PCR. TCRdb redid the calling of the immunoSEQ multiplex PCR reads with MiXCR, one entry per CDR3 protein. The table lists roughly 100,000 distinct CDR3 sequences, about 96% of them singletons. This CDR3 is 14 amino acids long. J gave up 6 bases and V 1 base, and 6 bases lay outside the gene matches. Germline CDR1 and CDR2: GTSNPN and SVGIG (reference sequence). Findings of the study overall: Total CD8+ repertoires held approximately 15 Susac-specific public clones, while CD8+ TEMRA repertoires held five.

The chain couples TRBV30 to TRBJ1-5; TRBD1 aligns across 7 bases. This sequence originates from a human donor with Susac syndrome. Source material: CD8+ T cells from PBMCs. In DNA form, the CDR3 reads TGTGCCTGGAGTGGACAGGGATTAAGTCAGCCCCAGCATTTT. It translates to CAWSGQGLSQPQHF.